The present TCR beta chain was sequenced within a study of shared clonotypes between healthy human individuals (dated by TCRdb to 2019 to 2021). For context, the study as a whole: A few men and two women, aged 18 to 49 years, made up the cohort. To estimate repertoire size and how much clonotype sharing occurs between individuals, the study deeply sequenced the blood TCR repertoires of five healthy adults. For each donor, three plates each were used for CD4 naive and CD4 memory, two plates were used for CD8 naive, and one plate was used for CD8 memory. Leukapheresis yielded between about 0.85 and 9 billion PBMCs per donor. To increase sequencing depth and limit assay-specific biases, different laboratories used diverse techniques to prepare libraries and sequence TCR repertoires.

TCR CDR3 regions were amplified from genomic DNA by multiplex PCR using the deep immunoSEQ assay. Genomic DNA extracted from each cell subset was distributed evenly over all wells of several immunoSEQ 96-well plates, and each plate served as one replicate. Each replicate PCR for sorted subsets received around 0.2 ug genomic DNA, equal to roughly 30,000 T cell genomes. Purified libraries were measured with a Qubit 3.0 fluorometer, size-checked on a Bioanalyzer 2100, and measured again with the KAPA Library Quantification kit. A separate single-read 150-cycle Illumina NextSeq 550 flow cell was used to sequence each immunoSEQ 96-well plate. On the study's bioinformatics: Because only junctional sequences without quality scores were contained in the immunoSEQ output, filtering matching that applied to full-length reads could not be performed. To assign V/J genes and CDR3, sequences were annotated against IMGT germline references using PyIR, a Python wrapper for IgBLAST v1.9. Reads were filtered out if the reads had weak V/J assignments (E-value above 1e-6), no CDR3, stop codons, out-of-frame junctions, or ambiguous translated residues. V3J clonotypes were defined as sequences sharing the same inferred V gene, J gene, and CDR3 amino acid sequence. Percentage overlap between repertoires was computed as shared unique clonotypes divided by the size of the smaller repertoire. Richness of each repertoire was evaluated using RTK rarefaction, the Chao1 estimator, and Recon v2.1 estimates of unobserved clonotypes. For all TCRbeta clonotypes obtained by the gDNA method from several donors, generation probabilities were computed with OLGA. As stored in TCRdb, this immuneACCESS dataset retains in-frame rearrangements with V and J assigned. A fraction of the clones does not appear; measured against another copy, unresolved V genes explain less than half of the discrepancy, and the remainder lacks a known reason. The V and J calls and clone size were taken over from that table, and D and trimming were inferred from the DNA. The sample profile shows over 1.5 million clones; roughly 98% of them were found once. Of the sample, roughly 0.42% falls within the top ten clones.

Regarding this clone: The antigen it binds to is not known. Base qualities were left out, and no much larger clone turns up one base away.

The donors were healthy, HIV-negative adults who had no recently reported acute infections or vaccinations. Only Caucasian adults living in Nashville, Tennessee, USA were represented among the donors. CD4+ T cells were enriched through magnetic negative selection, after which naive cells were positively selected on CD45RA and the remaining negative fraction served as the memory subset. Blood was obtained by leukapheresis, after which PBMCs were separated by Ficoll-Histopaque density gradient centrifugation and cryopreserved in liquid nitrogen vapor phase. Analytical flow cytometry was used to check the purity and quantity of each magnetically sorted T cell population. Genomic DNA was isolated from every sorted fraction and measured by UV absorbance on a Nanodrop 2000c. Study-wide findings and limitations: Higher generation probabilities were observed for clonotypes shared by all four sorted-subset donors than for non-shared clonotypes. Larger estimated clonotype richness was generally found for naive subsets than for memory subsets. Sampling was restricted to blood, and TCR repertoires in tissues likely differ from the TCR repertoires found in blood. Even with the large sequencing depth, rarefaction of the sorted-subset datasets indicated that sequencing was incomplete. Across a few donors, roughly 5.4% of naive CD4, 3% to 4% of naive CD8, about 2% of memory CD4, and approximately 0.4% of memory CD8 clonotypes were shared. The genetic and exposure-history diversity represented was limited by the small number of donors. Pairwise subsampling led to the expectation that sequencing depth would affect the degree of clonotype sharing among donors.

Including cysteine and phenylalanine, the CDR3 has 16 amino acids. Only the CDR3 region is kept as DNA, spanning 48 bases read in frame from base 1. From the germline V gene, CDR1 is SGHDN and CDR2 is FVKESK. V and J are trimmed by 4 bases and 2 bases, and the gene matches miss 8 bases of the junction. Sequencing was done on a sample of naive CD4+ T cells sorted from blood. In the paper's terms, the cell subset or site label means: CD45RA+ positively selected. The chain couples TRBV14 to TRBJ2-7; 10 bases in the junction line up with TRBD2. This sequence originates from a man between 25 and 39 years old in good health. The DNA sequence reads TGTGCCAGCAGCCCTAGCGTGCTAGCGGGAGCCTACGAGCAGTACTTC. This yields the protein CASSPSVLAGAYEQYF. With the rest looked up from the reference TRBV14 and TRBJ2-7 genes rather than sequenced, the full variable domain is EAGVTQFPSHSVIEKGQTVTLRCDPISGHDNLYWYRRVMGKEIKFLLHFVKESKQDESGMPNNRFLAERTGGTYSTLKVQPAELEDSGVYFCASSPSVLAGAYEQYFGPGTRLTVT.